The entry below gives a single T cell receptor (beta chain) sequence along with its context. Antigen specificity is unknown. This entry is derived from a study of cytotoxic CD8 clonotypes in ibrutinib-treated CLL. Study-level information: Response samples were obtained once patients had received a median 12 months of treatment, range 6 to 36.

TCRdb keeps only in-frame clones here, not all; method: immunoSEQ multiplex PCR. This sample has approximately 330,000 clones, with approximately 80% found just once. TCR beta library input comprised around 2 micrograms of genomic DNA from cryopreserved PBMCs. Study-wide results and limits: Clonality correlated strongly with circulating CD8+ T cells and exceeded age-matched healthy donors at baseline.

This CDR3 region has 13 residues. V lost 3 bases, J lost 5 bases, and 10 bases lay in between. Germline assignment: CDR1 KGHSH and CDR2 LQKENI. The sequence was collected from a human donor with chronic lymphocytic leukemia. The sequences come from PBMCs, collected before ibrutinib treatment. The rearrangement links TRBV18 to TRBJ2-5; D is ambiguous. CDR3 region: CASSPEVRETQYF. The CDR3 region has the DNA TGTGCCAGCTCACCCGAGGTTCGGGAGACCCAGTACTTC. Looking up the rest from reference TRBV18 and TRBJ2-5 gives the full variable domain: NAGVMQNPRHLVRRRGQEARLRCSPMKGHSHVYWYRQLPEEGLKFMVYLQKENIIDESGMPKERFSAEFPKEGPSILRIQQVVRGDSAAYFCASSPEVRETQYFGPGTRLLVL.